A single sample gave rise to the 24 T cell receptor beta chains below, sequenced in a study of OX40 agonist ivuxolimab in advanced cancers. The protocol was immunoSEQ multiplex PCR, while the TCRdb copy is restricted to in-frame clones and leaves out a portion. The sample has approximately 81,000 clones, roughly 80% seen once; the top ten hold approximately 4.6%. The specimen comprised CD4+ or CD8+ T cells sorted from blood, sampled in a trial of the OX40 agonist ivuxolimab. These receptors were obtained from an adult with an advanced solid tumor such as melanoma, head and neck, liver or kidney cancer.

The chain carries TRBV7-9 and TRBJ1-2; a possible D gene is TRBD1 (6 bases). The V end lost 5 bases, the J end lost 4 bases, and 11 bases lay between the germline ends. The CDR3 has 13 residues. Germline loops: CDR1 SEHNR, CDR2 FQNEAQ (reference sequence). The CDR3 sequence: CASSGQRGYGYTF. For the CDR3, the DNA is TGTGCCAGCAGCGGACAGCGGGGCTATGGCTACACCTTC.

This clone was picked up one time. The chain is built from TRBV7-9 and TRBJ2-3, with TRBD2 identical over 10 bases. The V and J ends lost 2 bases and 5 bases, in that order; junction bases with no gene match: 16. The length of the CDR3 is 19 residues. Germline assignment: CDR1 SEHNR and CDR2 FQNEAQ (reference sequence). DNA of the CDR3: TGTGCCAGCAGCTTAAATCTTCGCCGGAGCGGGAGGGTAATAGATACGCAGTATTTT. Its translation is CASSLNLRRSGRVIDTQYF.

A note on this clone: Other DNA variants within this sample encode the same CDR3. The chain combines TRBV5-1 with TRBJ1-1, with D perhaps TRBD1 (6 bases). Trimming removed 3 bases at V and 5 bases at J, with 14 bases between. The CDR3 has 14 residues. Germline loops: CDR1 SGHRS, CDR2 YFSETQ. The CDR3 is CASSYRAGDTEAFF. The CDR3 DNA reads TGCGCCAGCAGCTATAGGGCAGGGGATACTGAAGCTTTCTTT.

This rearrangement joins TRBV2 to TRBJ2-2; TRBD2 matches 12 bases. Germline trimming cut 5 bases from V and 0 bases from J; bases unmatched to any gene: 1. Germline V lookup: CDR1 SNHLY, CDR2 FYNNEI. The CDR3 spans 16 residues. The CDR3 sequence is CASSWTSGANTGELFF. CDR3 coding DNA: TGTGCCAGCAGTTGGACTAGCGGGGCGAACACCGGGGAGCTGTTTTTT.

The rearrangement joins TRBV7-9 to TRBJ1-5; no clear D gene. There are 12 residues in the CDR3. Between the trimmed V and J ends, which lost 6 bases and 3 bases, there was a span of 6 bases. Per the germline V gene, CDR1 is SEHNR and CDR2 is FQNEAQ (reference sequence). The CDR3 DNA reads TGTGCCAGCAGTCATTTCAATCAGCCCCAGCATTTT. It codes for CASSHFNQPQHF.

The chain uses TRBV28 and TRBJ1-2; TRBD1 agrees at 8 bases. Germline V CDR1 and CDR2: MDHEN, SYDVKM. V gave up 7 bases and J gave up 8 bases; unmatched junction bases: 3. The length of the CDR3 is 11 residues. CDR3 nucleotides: TGTGCCAGCACGGACAGGGTAGGCTACACCTTC. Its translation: CASTDRVGYTF.

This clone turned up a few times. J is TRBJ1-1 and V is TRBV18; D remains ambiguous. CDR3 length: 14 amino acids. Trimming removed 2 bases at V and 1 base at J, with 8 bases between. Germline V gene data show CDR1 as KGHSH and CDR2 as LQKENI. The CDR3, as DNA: TGTGCCAGCTCACCAAAGTCATCGAACACTGAAGCTTTCTTT. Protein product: CASSPKSSNTEAFF.

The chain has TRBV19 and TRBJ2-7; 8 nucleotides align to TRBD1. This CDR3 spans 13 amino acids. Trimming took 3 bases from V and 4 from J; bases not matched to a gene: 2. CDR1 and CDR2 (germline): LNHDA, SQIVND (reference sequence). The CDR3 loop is CASSIGDRYEQYF. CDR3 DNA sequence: TGTGCCAGTAGTATCGGGGACAGGTACGAGCAGTACTTC.

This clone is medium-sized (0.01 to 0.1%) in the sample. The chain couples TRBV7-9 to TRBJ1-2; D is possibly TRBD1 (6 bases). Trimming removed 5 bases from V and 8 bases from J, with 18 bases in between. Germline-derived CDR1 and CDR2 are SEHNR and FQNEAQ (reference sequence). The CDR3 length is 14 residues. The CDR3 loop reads CASSTQQGFRGYTF. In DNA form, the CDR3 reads TGTGCCAGCAGCACTCAACAGGGATTTCGCGGCTACACCTTC.

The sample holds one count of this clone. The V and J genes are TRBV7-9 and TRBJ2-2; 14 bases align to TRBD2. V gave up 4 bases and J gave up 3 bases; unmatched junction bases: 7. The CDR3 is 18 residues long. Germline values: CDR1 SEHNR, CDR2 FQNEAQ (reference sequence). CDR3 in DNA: TGTGCCAGCAGCTCCAGACTAGCGGGGGGGCCTGACACCGGGGAGCTGTTTTTT. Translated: CASSSRLAGGPDTGELFF. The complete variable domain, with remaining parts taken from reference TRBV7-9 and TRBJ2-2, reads DTGVSQNPRHKITKRGQNVTFRCDPISEHNRLYWYRQTLGQGPEFLTYFQNEAQLEKSRLLSDRFSAERPKGSFSTLEIQRTEQGDSAMYLCASSSRLAGGPDTGELFFGEGSRLTVL.

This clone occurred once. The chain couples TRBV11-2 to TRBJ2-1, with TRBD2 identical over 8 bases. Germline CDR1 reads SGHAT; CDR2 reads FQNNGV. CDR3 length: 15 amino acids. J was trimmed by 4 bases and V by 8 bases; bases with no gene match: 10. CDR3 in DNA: TGTGCCAGCGGCCGCCAGAGCGGGGGTTACAATGAGCAGTTCTTC. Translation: CASGRQSGGYNEQFF.

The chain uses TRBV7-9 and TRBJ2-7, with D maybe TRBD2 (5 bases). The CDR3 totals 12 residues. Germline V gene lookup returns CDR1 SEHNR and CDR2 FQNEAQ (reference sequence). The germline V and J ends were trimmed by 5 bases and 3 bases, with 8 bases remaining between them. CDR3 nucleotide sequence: TGTGCCAGCAGCAAAGGGAGCTACGAGCAGTACTTC. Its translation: CASSKGSYEQYF.

The CDR3 sequence: CASSPGLNTGELFF. CDR3 in DNA: TGTGCCAGCTCACCGGGACTAAACACCGGGGAGCTGTTTTTT. V is TRBV18 and J is TRBJ2-2, with TRBD2 matching over 7 bases. Trimming took 3 bases from V and 2 from J; bases not matched to a gene: 0. The germline V gene has CDR1 KGHSH and CDR2 LQKENI. This CDR3 is 14 amino acids long.

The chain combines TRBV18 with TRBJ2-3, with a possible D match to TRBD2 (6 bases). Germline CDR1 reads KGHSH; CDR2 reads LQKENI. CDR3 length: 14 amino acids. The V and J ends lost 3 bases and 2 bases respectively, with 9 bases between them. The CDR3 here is CASSPVRDTDTQYF. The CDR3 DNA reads TGTGCCAGCTCACCTGTGCGGGACACAGATACGCAGTATTTT.

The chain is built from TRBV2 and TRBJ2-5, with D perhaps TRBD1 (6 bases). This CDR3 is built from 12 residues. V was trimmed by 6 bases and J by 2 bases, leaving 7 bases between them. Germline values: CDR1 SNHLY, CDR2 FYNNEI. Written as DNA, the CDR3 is TGTGCCAGCAGGCAGGGGCAAGAGACCCAGTACTTC. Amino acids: CASRQGQETQYF.

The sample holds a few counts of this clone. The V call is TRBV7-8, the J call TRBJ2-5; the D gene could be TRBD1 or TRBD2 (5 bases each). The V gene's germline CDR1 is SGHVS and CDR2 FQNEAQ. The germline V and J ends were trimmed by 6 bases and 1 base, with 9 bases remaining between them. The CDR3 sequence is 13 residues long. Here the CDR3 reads CASSRDLQETQYF. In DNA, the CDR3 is TGTGCCAGCAGTCGGGACCTCCAAGAGACCCAGTACTTC.

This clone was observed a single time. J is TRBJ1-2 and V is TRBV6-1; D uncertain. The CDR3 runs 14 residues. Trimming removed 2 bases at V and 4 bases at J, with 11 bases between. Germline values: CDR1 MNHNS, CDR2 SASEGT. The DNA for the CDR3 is TGTGCCAGCAGTGAACGAGCTTCCGGCTATGGCTACACCTTC. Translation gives CASSERASGYGYTF.

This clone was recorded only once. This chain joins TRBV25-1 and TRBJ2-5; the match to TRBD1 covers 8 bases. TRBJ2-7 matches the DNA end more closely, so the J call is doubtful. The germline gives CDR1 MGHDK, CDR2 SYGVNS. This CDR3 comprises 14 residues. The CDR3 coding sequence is TGTGCCAGCAGTGAAGACAGGGGTAGGTACGAGCAGTACTTC. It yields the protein CASSEDRGRYEQYF.

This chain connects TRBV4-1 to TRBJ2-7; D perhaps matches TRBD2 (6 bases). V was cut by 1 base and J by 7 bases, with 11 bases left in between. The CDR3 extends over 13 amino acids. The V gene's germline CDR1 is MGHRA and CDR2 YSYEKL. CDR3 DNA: TGCGCCAGCAGCCAAGGGGTGGAGGGGGAGCAGTACTTC. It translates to CASSQGVEGEQYF.

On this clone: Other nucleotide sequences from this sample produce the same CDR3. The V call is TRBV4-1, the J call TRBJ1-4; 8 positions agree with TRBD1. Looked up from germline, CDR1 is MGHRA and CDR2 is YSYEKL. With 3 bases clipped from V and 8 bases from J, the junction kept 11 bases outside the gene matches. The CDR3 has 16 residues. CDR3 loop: CASSQLYRGEKEKLFF. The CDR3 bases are TGCGCCAGCAGCCAGCTCTACAGGGGGGAGAAAGAAAAACTGTTTTTT.

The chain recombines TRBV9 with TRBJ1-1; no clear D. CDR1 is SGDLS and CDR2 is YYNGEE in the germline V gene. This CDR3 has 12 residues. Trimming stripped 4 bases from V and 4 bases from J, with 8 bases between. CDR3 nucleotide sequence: TGTGCCAGCAGCCCCGGGAGCACTGAAGCTTTCTTT. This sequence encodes CASSPGSTEAFF.

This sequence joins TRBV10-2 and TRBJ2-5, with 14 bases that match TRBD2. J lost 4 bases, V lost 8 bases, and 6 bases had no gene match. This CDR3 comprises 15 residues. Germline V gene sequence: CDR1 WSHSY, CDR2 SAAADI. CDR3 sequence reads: CASEGLAGAGETQYF. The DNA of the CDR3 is TGCGCCAGCGAGGGACTAGCGGGGGCCGGAGAGACCCAGTACTTC.

CDR3 region: CASSFYAETTDTQYF. CDR3 DNA: TGTGCCAGCAGCTTTTACGCGGAGACCACAGATACGCAGTATTTT. This sequence joins TRBV7-2 and TRBJ2-3; D gene uncertain. Germline-derived CDR1 and CDR2 are SGHTA and FQGNSA. The CDR3 sequence is 15 residues long. V lost 3 bases, J lost 2 bases, and 12 bases lay in between.

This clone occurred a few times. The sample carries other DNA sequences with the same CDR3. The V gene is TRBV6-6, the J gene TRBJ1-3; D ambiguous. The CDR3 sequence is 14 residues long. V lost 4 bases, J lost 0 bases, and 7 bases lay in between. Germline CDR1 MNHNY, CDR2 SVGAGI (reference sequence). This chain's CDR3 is CASSSPSSGNTIYF. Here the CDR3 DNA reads TGTGCCAGCAGTTCTCCGTCCTCTGGAAACACCATATATTTT.